This T cell receptor (beta chain) derives from a study of Ad26.COV2.S vaccination and SARS-CoV-2 variants. About the research overall: The Ad26.COV2.S arm of the COV1001 trial was where the donor was placed. Notes on the study in general: Spike-specific TCR breadth in vaccine recipients exceeded that seen in placebo recipients. For non-spike TCRs, breadth in vaccine recipients resembled that in placebo recipients. Reportedly, after vaccination the spike-specific CD8+ and CD4+ T cell responses displayed substantial breadth.

For this clone: Its matching antigen is unknown.

Trimming cost V 6 bases and J 2 bases, with 11 bases left between them. The germline CDR1 and CDR2 sequences are SGDLS and YYNGEE. This CDR3 has 13 residues. Generated by immunoSEQ multiplex PCR, the TCRdb table keeps only in-frame clones and is missing some. The table lists 430,000 or so clones, roughly 87% of them singletons. Treatment indicated: some 20 received Ad26.COV2.S at low or high dose, single or two shots; 5 received placebo; per-sample allocation not given. Sample collection was performed on day 63 after the first vaccine or placebo injection. Sequences were derived from peripheral blood, sampled in a trial of Ad26.COV2.S vaccine versus placebo. V gene TRBV9 combines with J gene TRBJ1-2, with no clear D. The TCR was taken from a person aged 18 to 59 who received the Ad26.COV2.S COVID-19 vaccine or a placebo. The CDR3 DNA reads TGTGCCAGCACCCAACAGAGCAACTATGGCTACACCTTC. This encodes CASTQQSNYGYTF.